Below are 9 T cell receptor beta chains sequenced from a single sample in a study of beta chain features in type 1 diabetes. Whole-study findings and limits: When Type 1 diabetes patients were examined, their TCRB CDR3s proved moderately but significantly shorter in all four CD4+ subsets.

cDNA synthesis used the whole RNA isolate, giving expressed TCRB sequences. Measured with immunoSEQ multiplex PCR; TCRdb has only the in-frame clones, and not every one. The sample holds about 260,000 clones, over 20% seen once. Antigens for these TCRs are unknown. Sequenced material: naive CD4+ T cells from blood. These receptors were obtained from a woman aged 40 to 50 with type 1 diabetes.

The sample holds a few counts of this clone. Here the CDR3 reads CASSPVGDSSYEQYF. The CDR3 nucleotides read TGTGCCAGCTCACCAGTCGGGGACAGCTCCTACGAGCAGTACTTC. This sequence joins TRBV18 and TRBJ2-7; 7 bases fit TRBD1. J was trimmed by 0 bases and V by 2 bases; bases with no gene match: 4. Germline CDR1 and CDR2: KGHSH and LQKENI. This CDR3 has 15 residues. The complete variable domain, with remaining parts taken from reference TRBV18 and TRBJ2-7, reads NAGVMQNPRHLVRRRGQEARLRCSPMKGHSHVYWYRQLPEEGLKFMVYLQKENIIDESGMPKERFSAEFPKEGPSILRIQQVVRGDSAAYFCASSPVGDSSYEQYFGPGTRLTVT.

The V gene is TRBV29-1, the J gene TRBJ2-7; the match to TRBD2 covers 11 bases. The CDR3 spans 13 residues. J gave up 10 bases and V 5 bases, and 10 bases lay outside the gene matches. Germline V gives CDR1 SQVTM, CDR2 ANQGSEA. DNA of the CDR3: TGCAGCGTTTGGAAGAGACTAGCGGGACCCCAGTACTTC. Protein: CSVWKRLAGPQYF.

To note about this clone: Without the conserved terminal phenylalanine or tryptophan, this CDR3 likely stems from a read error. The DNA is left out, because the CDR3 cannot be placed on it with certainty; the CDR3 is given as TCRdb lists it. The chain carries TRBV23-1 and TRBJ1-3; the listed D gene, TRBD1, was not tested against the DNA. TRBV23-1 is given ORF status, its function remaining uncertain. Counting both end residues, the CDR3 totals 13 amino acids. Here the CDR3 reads CASSQSPGQGLPR.

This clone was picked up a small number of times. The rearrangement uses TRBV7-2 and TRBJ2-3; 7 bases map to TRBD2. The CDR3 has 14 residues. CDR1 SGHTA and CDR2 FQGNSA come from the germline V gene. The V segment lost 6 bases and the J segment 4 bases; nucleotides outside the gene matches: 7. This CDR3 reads CASRFTGGPDTQYF. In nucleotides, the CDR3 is TGTGCCAGCAGATTTACGGGGGGACCAGATACGCAGTATTTT.

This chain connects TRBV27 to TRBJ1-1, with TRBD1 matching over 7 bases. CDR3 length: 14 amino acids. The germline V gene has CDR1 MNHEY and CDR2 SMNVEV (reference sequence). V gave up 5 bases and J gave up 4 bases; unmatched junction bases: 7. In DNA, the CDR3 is TGTGCCAGCAGTGGAAGACAGGGATCCACTGAAGCTTTCTTT. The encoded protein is CASSGRQGSTEAFF.

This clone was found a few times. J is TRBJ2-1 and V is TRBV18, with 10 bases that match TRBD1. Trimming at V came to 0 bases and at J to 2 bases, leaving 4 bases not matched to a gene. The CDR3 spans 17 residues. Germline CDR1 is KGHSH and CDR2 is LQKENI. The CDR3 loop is CASSPPLDRGPYNEQFF. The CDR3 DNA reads TGTGCCAGCTCACCACCTCTAGACAGGGGGCCCTACAATGAGCAGTTCTTC.

The CDR3 DNA is TGTGCCAGCAGCTTGGAAACAGGGGGAGAAGCTTTCTTT. Residues: CASSLETGGEAFF. The V gene is TRBV5-6, the J gene TRBJ1-1, with 8 bases fitting TRBD1. V lost 0 bases to trimming and J lost 8 bases; unmatched junction nucleotides: 3. This CDR3 spans 13 amino acids. Germline loops: CDR1 SGHDT, CDR2 YYEEEE.

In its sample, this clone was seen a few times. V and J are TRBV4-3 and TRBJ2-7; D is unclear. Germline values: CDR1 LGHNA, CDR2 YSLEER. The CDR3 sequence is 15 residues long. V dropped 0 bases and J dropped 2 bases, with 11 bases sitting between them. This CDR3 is CASSQEAALTYEQYF. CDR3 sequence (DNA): TGCGCCAGCAGCCAAGAGGCAGCGTTGACCTACGAGCAGTACTTC.

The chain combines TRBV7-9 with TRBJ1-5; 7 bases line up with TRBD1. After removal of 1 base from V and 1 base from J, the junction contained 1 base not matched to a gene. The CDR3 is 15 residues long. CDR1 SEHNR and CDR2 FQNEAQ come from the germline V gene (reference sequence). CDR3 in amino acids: CASSLEGASNQPQHF. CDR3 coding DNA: TGTGCCAGCAGCTTAGAGGGGGCGAGCAATCAGCCCCAGCATTTT.